This TCR beta chain came from a study of blood T cell repertoires in COVID-19 (TCRdb year 2020). About the investigation overall: Collaborator samples came from the United States, Italy and Spain and covered acute and convalescent phases of COVID-19. Where HLA class I and class II types were available, the types were taken from metadata supplied by the sample provider, not from assay-based typing. Subjects who had been exposed to COVID-19, were actively infected with it, or had recovered from it provided the deeply sampled blood TCRbeta repertoires that made up the dataset. The prospective study material was composed of cDNA or gDNA derived from T cells, B-cell-depleted T cells, or PBMCs. Samples came from the ongoing ImmuneRACE study (first 160 participants) plus 1,254 subjects from 6 global collaborators. A de-identified subject ID, COVID-19 status, age in years and sex were almost always included in the sample metadata. A freely available public database, intended as a resource for researchers studying the immune response to SARS-CoV-2, is where the repertoires were released. General study outcomes and caveats: The amount of clinical and demographic metadata varied by source and participant and was provided uncurated.

The CDR3, from cysteine to phenylalanine, totals 17 residues. Solely the CDR3 DNA is kept, with 51 bases framed from the first base. The junction carries 16 bases between V and J, which are trimmed by 0 bases and 1 base respectively. CDR1 and CDR2, looked up from the germline V gene, are SGHRS and YFSETQ. The immunoSEQ Assay, a bias-controlled multiplex PCR, was used to amplify TCRbeta CDR3 regions from genomic DNA. In the source study's methods: Within the assay, amplification of reference gene primers was used to estimate how many nucleated cells each sample contained. To quantify the absolute abundance of each unique TCRbeta CDR3 rearrangement, sequence reads were collapsed and filtered. For each sample, productive Simpson clonality was calculated as the square root of Simpson's diversity index across productive rearrangements. TCRdb obtained this table from immuneACCESS and retained in-frame rearrangements with V and J assigned. These tables miss some clones; where compared with another copy, unresolved V genes account for less than half of the shortfall, and the remainder is unexplained. V, J and clone size reflect that table, while D and trimming were determined from the DNA. This sample is represented by over 200,000 clones; 70% to 90% of them were singletons. Clones ranked in the top ten supply about 12% of the sample.

A second Seattle source provided samples from volunteer blood donors who had recovered from COVID-19. Each collaborating institution followed its own protocols to collect whole blood in K2EDTA tubes. For TCRbeta analysis, collaborators shipped samples in one of three forms: frozen whole blood, isolated PBMCs, or DNA extracted from either of those sample types. Comments on this clone: Its antigen is still unknown. Base quality data are lacking; no much larger clone is found one base away.

This sequence uses TRBV5-1 and TRBJ1-1; the D gene is unclear. The sequencing input was peripheral blood. The sequence was obtained from a woman younger than 35 who had recovered from COVID-19. The encoded CDR3 is CASSLGGRADTNTEAFF. The DNA sequence is TGCGCCAGCAGCTTGGGAGGGCGTGCGGATACGAACACTGAAGCTTTCTTT.